One sample yielded the 5 T cell receptor beta chains listed below, sequenced in a study of monozygotic twins with inflammatory bowel disease (dated by TCRdb to about 2019). Libraries were constructed by 5' RACE. TCRdb lists the instrument as Illumina HiSeq 2500. With the reads reprocessed by TCRdb, a single entry stands for each CDR3 protein sequence and no DNA is reported. This sample's clone table shows tens of thousands of distinct CDR3 sequences. The top ten constitute around 6.8% of the sample. The sequenced sample was blood. The receptors come from a human donor with ulcerative colitis or Crohn's disease, or a healthy co-twin of an affected twin (not recorded which).

V usage is TRBV15 and J usage is TRBJ1-2; TCRdb proposes TRBD1, but this gene call is untestable without DNA. From germline, CDR1 is LNHNV and CDR2 YYDKDF (reference sequence). CDR3 size: 16 residues. CDR3 protein: CATSQTQGEGGYGYTF. Full variable domain (missing parts from reference TRBV15 and TRBJ1-2): DAMVIQNPRYQVTQFGKPVTLSCSQTLNHNVMYWYQQKSSQAPKLLFHYYDKDFNNEADTPDNFQSRRPNTSFCFLDIRSPGLGDTAMYLCATSQTQGEGGYGYTFGSGTRLTVV.

The CDR3 reads CSVEVQPYEQYF. J is TRBJ2-7 and V is TRBV29-1. The germline V gene encodes CDR1 SQVTM and CDR2 ANQGSEA. CDR3 length: 12 amino acids.

The chain joins TRBV28 to TRBJ2-7; there is no DNA to check the TCRdb D call of TRBD1. CDR1 is MDHEN, CDR2 SYDVKM, per germline. This CDR3 has 13 residues. The CDR3 region is CASSLGTFYEQYF.

The chain links TRBV7-8 to TRBJ1-1; with no DNA, the TCRdb D assignment of TRBD1 cannot be verified. This CDR3 comprises 14 residues. Per the germline V gene, CDR1 is SGHVS and CDR2 is FQNEAQ. The CDR3 loop reads CASSPSQGNPEAFF.

This rearrangement joins TRBV5-1 to TRBJ2-1; TCRdb gives TRBD2 as the D gene, but with no DNA this cannot be confirmed. Looked up from germline, CDR1 is SGHRS and CDR2 is YFSETQ. This CDR3 has 15 residues. CDR3 amino acids: CASSPIAGKYNEQFF.